Following are 18 T cell receptor beta chains from one sample sequenced in a study of radiotherapy plus CTLA-4 blockade in lung cancer. Sequencing was performed with immunoSEQ multiplex PCR; in TCRdb, only in-frame clones are kept and a portion is missing. The sample has about 30,000 clones; 70% to 80% are singletons. This sample comprised peripheral blood, obtained from a patient treated with radiotherapy plus ipilimumab. The source of these receptors is a human donor with non-small cell lung cancer who had stable disease on radiotherapy plus ipilimumab.

Here the CDR3 reads CASSDLDRAPTEAFF. CDR3 nucleotide sequence: TGTGCCAGCAGTGATTTGGACAGGGCCCCCACTGAAGCTTTCTTT. The V call is TRBV2, the J call TRBJ1-1, with 8 bases that match TRBD1. Germline lookup yields CDR1 SNHLY and CDR2 FYNNEI. CDR3 length equals 15 residues. V trimming: 3 bases; J trimming: 4 bases; junction bases outside the gene matches: 7.

The chain combines TRBV6-6 with TRBJ1-5; D call uncertain. Between the trimmed V and J ends, which lost 6 bases and 0 bases, there was a span of 6 bases. CDR1 and CDR2 (germline): MNHNY, SVGAGI (reference sequence). This CDR3 is 13 amino acids long. The CDR3 is CASRQNSNQPQHF. CDR3 nucleotides: TGTGCCAGCAGGCAAAATAGCAATCAGCCCCAGCATTTT.

The V and J genes are TRBV6-1 and TRBJ2-7, with D perhaps matching TRBD1 (7 bases). The CDR3 is 12 amino acids. Germline CDR1 reads MNHNS; CDR2 reads SASEGT. V lost 6 bases to trimming and J lost 2 bases, with 8 bases between them. The CDR3 bases are TGTGCCAGCAGCAGGGGGGCCTACGAGCAGTACGTC. Its translation: CASSRGAYEQYV.

This chain connects TRBV10-3 to TRBJ2-6; D remains unclear. The V gene lost 3 bases and the J gene lost 2 bases, with 8 bases spanning the gap. This CDR3 has 15 residues. The germline V gene encodes CDR1 ENHRY and CDR2 SYGVKD. CDR3 nucleotide sequence: TGTGCCATCAGTGATCAAGGTGCTGGGGCCAACGTCCTGACTTTC. Translated: CAISDQGAGANVLTF.

The rearrangement joins TRBV18 to TRBJ2-7; the D gene is possibly TRBD2 (5 bases). This CDR3 region has 13 residues. Germline V lookup: CDR1 KGHSH, CDR2 LQKENI. The germline V and J ends were trimmed by 3 bases and 3 bases, with 9 bases remaining between them. The chain's CDR3 is CASSPVGSYEQYF. Written as DNA, the CDR3 is TGTGCCAGCTCACCTGTGGGGAGCTACGAGCAGTACTTC. Combining the CDR3 with reference TRBV18 and TRBJ2-7 gives the whole variable domain NAGVMQNPRHLVRRRGQEARLRCSPMKGHSHVYWYRQLPEEGLKFMVYLQKENIIDESGMPKERFSAEFPKEGPSILRIQQVVRGDSAAYFCASSPVGSYEQYFGPGTRLTVT.

V is TRBV5-1 and J is TRBJ2-1; 11 nucleotides line up with TRBD1. J lost 8 bases, V lost 0 bases, and 4 bases had no gene match. The CDR3 consists of 15 residues. Germline V CDR1 and CDR2: SGHRS, YFSETQ. The CDR3 DNA follows: TGCGCCAGCAGCTTGGAAGGACAGGGGGCTTATGAGCAGTTCTTC. As protein: CASSLEGQGAYEQFF.

The CDR3 sequence is CASNPGLAGGQGIQYF. The CDR3, as DNA: TGTGCCAGTAATCCCGGACTAGCGGGGGGGCAGGGCATTCAGTACTTC. The rearrangement uses TRBV19 and TRBJ2-4, with 15 nucleotides matching TRBD2. The V segment lost 7 bases and the J segment 9 bases; nucleotides outside the gene matches: 10. This CDR3 is 16 amino acids long. The germline V gene has CDR1 LNHDA and CDR2 SQIVND (reference sequence).

The V gene is TRBV27, the J gene TRBJ2-5; 13 nucleotides match TRBD2. The CDR3 totals 15 residues. V was pared by 3 bases and J by 7 bases, with 5 bases of the junction left unmatched. Germline assignment: CDR1 MNHEY and CDR2 SMNVEV (reference sequence). CDR3 in amino acids: CASSFTSGGVVTQYF. The CDR3 DNA sequence: TGTGCCAGCAGTTTCACTAGCGGGGGGGTTGTGACCCAGTACTTC.

V usage is TRBV27 and J usage is TRBJ1-5; D not resolved. CDR3 length: 15 residues. The germline V gene encodes CDR1 MNHEY and CDR2 SMNVEV (reference sequence). Trimming shortened V by 5 bases and J by 1 base, and 12 bases separated the two germline ends. CDR3 DNA sequence: TGTGCCAGCAGTCCCTTGGGCGGGAGCAATCAGCCCCAGCATTTT. Translated: CASSPLGGSNQPQHF.

This sequence joins TRBV19 and TRBJ1-5; D call uncertain. The CDR3 contains 14 residues. Trimming cost V 5 bases and J 9 bases, with 17 bases left between them. Germline V CDR1 and CDR2: LNHDA, SQIVND (reference sequence). The CDR3 here is CASSARLIDGPQHF. The DNA for the CDR3 is TGTGCCAGTAGTGCCCGACTAATCGACGGGCCCCAGCATTTT.

V usage is TRBV7-3 and J usage is TRBJ2-2; the D is unclear. The CDR3 is made up of 14 amino acids. V was clipped by 2 bases and J by 2 bases, with 6 bases between them. CDR1 SGHTA and CDR2 FQGTGA come from the germline V gene. CDR3 DNA: TGTGCCAGCAGCTTATCCACAAACACCGGGGAGCTGTTTTTT. This encodes CASSLSTNTGELFF.

The sample holds a few counts of this clone. The chain has TRBV13 and TRBJ2-2; the match to TRBD2 covers 11 bases. The germline CDR1 and CDR2 sequences are PRHDT and FYEKMQ (reference sequence). This CDR3 has 16 amino acids. The V gene end was trimmed by 4 bases and the J gene end by 0 bases; junction bases not matched to a gene: 1. CDR3 nucleotides: TGTGCCAGCAGCTATAGCGGGGGGGCGAACACCGGGGAGCTGTTTTTT. Amino acid sequence: CASSYSGGANTGELFF.

The sample holds one count of this clone. The chain has TRBV2 and TRBJ1-2; D is undetermined. The CDR3 is made up of 13 amino acids. Germline V gene sequence: CDR1 SNHLY, CDR2 FYNNEI. The V and J ends lost 4 bases and 2 bases respectively, with 8 bases between them. For the CDR3, the DNA is TGTGCCAGCAGTGTAGGGCAGAACTATGGCTACACCTTC. Translation: CASSVGQNYGYTF.

This clone was seen once. The rearrangement uses TRBV15 and TRBJ2-6; D is undetermined. V was cut by 0 bases and J by 2 bases, with 5 bases left in between. CDR1 LNHNV and CDR2 YYDKDF come from the germline V gene (reference sequence). This CDR3 contains 15 residues. In DNA form, the CDR3 reads TGTGCCACCAGCAGAGATCTCCCTGGGGCCAACGTCCTGACTTTC. It encodes CATSRDLPGANVLTF.

This clone was found once. The chain has TRBV5-1 and TRBJ1-1; weak D call: TRBD1 (6 bases). Germline V CDR1 and CDR2: SGHRS, YFSETQ. The length of the CDR3 is 13 residues. V dropped 0 bases and J dropped 7 bases, with 10 bases sitting between them. CDR3: CASSLVADSEAFF. In nucleotides, the CDR3 is TGCGCCAGCAGCTTGGTAGCGGACAGTGAAGCTTTCTTT.

The gene calls are TRBV11-2 and TRBJ1-6; 7 nucleotides line up with TRBD1. The CDR3 runs 16 residues. After removal of 4 bases from V and 7 bases from J, the junction contained 10 bases not matched to a gene. The germline V gene has CDR1 SGHAT and CDR2 FQNNGV. CDR3 in amino acids: CASSSPGQGDNSPLHF. DNA of the CDR3: TGTGCCAGCAGCTCCCCTGGGCAGGGGGACAATTCACCCCTCCACTTT.

CDR3 sequence: CASSYFSGDSTDTQYF. The CDR3 DNA follows: TGCGCCAGCAGCTACTTTAGCGGGGACAGCACAGATACGCAGTATTTT. This sequence joins TRBV5-1 and TRBJ2-3, with TRBD2 matching over 8 bases. Trimming removed 3 bases from V and 0 bases from J; junction bases left unmatched: 6. The CDR3 is 16 residues long. Germline V gives CDR1 SGHRS, CDR2 YFSETQ.

This sequence joins TRBV19 and TRBJ1-5; D may be TRBD1 (5 bases). The germline V gene encodes CDR1 LNHDA and CDR2 SQIVND (reference sequence). CDR3 length equals 16 residues. Trimming pared 4 bases from V and 1 base from J, leaving 14 bases between. The CDR3 protein is CASSNPSGRSNQPQHF. CDR3 bases: TGTGCCAGTAGTAACCCCTCAGGGCGAAGCAATCAGCCCCAGCATTTT.